This T cell receptor (beta chain) was identified in a study of blood T cells in healthy people across ages. Findings and limits, study-wide: PBMCs were not sorted, which prevented a conclusive comparison of naive versus antigen-experienced cells. Higher naive T cell percentage went strongly together with higher TCR beta diversity.

Notes on this clonotype: Its antigen is as yet unknown.

Primers used in a second PCR of about 6 to 11 cycles were a sample-barcoded 5' primer and a J-beta primer mix. At least 2.5 million CDR3-containing paired-end reads were obtained per sample. TCRdb used MiXCR to reprocess the 5' RACE reads, holding one entry per CDR3 protein. Of roughly 700,000 distinct CDR3 sequences in the sample, 49% were seen once. The sequence derives from a woman in her fifties or sixties in good health. The specimen was blood.

This CDR3 reads CSVERRRGYEQYF. For the CDR3, the DNA is TGCAGCGTTGAGCGTCGCAGGGGGTACGAGCAGTACTTC. The V gene is TRBV29-1, the J gene TRBJ2-7; 7 bases match TRBD1. The germline CDR1 and CDR2 sequences are SQVTM and ANQGSEA. The CDR3 runs to 13 residues. Trimming removed 3 bases from V and 4 bases from J; junction bases left unmatched: 6.